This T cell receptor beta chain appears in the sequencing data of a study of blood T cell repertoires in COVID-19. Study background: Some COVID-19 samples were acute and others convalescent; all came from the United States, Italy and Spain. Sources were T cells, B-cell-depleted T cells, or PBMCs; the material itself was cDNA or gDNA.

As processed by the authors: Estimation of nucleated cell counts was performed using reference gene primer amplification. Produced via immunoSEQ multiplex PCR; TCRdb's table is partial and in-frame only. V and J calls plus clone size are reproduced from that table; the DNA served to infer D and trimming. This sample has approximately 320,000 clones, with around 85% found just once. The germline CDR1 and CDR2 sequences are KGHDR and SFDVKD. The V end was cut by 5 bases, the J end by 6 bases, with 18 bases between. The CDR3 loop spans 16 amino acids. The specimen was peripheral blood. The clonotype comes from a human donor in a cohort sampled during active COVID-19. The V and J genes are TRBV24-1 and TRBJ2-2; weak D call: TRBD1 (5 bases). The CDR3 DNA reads TGTGCCACCAGTGTGAGCAGGGCAAGTCAGGCCGGGGAGCTGTTTTTT. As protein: CATSVSRASQAGELFF.